The 21 T cell receptor beta chains in this list originate from one sample, sequenced in a study of vaccination and CD4 T cells after COVID-19. These receptors have no identified antigens. Treatment denoted: approximately nine-day PBMC culture with coronavirus spike peptide pools or control peptides (ViraFEST assay). An Oncomine TCR Beta short-read assay was used to sequence the DNA from cultured CD4+ T cells. TCRdb called the PCR reads again in MiXCR, with one record for every CDR3 protein. The table records about 4,100 distinct CDR3 sequences, 15% to 20% of them present only once. The sequencing sample was made of CD4+ T cells from blood, cultured in vitro. The receptor source for this set is a human donor who had recovered from COVID-19.

This clonotype was recorded a few times. This chain uses TRBV21-1 with TRBJ1-6; the table assigns TRBD1, which was not confirmed against the DNA. TRBV21-1 is a pseudogene. The CDR3 has 16 residues. CDR3 sequence (DNA): TGTGCCAGCCCTCTCGGAGGGGACAGGGCGAATTCACCCCTCCACTTT. It encodes CASPLGGDRANSPLHF.

This clonotype is medium-sized by share. This chain joins TRBV6-1 and TRBJ1-1, with 7 bases lining up with TRBD1. The CDR3 has 12 amino acids. The germline V gene has CDR1 MNHNS and CDR2 SASEGT. V shed 7 bases, J shed 5 bases, and the junction held 4 bases outside the gene matches. DNA of the CDR3: TGTGCCAGCACCCGACAGGGAACTGAAGCTTTCTTT. Translation: CASTRQGTEAFF.

The V gene is TRBV7-9, the J gene TRBJ1-1, with a tentative D call TRBD1 (5 bases). The CDR3 runs to 15 residues. The germline CDR1 and CDR2 sequences are SEHNR and FQNEAQ (reference sequence). V was trimmed by 1 base and J by 0 bases, leaving 9 bases between them. The CDR3 loop reads CASSLVWTLNTEAFF. In nucleotides, the CDR3 is TGTGCCAGCAGCTTAGTTTGGACACTGAACACTGAAGCTTTCTTT.

This clonotype is classed as medium-sized. The gene calls are TRBV27 and TRBJ1-5; 8 nucleotides line up with TRBD1. With 5 bases clipped from V and 5 bases from J, the junction kept 11 bases outside the gene matches. This CDR3 region has 16 residues. Per the germline V gene, CDR1 is MNHEY and CDR2 is SMNVEV (reference sequence). The CDR3 sequence: CASSPDRTGLYQPQHF. CDR3 in DNA: TGTGCCAGCAGTCCTGATCGGACAGGGCTTTATCAGCCCCAGCATTTT.

The rearrangement joins TRBV7-2 to TRBJ2-3; 11 bases agree with TRBD2. V lost 1 base, J lost 11 bases, and 2 bases stayed unmatched. The CDR3 contains 13 residues. Germline lookup yields CDR1 SGHTA and CDR2 FQGNSA. CDR3 region: CASSLELAGVQYF. In DNA form, the CDR3 reads TGTGCCAGCAGCTTAGAACTAGCGGGGGTGCAGTATTTT.

This clonotype has just a few counts. This chain connects TRBV7-8 to TRBJ2-1; D gene ambiguous. Germline CDR1 is SGHVS and CDR2 is FQNEAQ. The CDR3 has 11 residues. V lost 3 bases, J lost 7 bases, and 4 bases lay in between. CDR3 protein: CASSFVNEQFF. The CDR3 region has the DNA TGTGCCAGCAGCTTCGTAAATGAGCAGTTCTTC.

The chain employs TRBV24-1 and TRBJ2-7; tentatively, D is TRBD2 (5 bases). Germline CDR1 and CDR2: KGHDR and SFDVKD. V lost 8 bases and J 2 bases, leaving 18 bases between the germline ends. This CDR3 contains 15 residues. This chain's CDR3 is CATIRGLYWPYEQYF. The DNA for the CDR3 is TGTGCCACCATAAGAGGACTTTACTGGCCCTACGAGCAGTACTTC.

A few counts support this clonotype. This chain connects TRBV12-3 or TRBV12-4 to TRBJ2-7, with D possibly being TRBD1 or TRBD2 (5 bases each). V gave up 3 bases and J gave up 7 bases, with 25 bases separating them. This CDR3 has 17 amino acids. CDR3 protein: CASSLGIGDRATREQYF. As DNA, the CDR3 is TGTGCCAGCAGTTTGGGAATAGGGGACCGAGCTACGAGGGAGCAGTACTTC.

This clonotype qualifies as medium-sized. V gene TRBV10-3 combines with J gene TRBJ2-5, with D uncertain. Trimming removed 7 bases from V and 4 bases from J, with 13 bases in between. There are 13 residues in the CDR3. Germline V CDR1 and CDR2: ENHRY, SYGVKD. CDR3 in DNA: TGTGCCATCAAAGGAGAGGTGGGAGAGACCCAGTACTTC. It codes for CAIKGEVGETQYF.

This clonotype was seen only a few times. V and J are TRBV6-1 and TRBJ1-2; the match to TRBD1 covers 10 bases. The CDR3 is 15 residues long. Germline V gene lookup returns CDR1 MNHNS and CDR2 SASEGT. V lost 6 bases, J lost 7 bases, and 11 bases stayed unmatched. As DNA, the CDR3 is TGTGCCAGCAGGGGGACAGGGGCCTTGAGGGGTGGCTACACCTTC. As protein: CASRGTGALRGGYTF.

By share, this clonotype ranks as medium-sized. The chain carries TRBV7-3 and TRBJ1-1; TRBD1 is a possible D gene (5 bases). V shed 5 bases and J shed 1 base, with 17 bases lying between them. The germline V gene has CDR1 SGHTA and CDR2 FQGTGA. The CDR3 runs 16 residues. The CDR3 loop reads CASSLNGDRRNTEAFF. CDR3 coding DNA: TGTGCCAGCAGCCTAAACGGAGACAGACGGAACACTGAAGCTTTCTTT.

This clonotype rates as medium-sized. CDR3 loop: CASSSDGDVSTDTQYF. The CDR3 nucleotides are TGTGCCAGCAGCTCGGACGGGGACGTCAGCACAGATACGCAGTATTTT. The chain joins TRBV7-3 to TRBJ2-3; D tentatively fits TRBD1 or TRBD2 (5 bases each). Germline V gene data show CDR1 as SGHTA and CDR2 as FQGTGA. This CDR3 contains 16 residues. V was shortened by 4 bases and J by 0 bases, with 14 bases between the two germline ends.

J is TRBJ1-2 and V is TRBV7-8, with D maybe TRBD1 (6 bases). Deletions cut 5 bases from V and 7 bases from J, with 14 bases between. The CDR3 is 13 residues long. Germline CDR1 is SGHVS and CDR2 is FQNEAQ. This chain's CDR3 is CASSDRRDSGYTF. The DNA of the CDR3 is TGTGCCAGCAGCGACAGGCGGGATTCTGGCTACACCTTC. Full variable domain (missing parts from reference TRBV7-8 and TRBJ1-2): GAGVSQSPRYKVAKRGQDVALRCDPISGHVSLFWYQQALGQGPEFLTYFQNEAQLDKSGLPSDRFFAERPEGSVSTLKIQRTQQEDSAVYLCASSDRRDSGYTFGSGTRLTVV.

The rearrangement links TRBV19 to TRBJ1-4; possibly TRBD1 for D (5 bases). V shed 5 bases and J shed 10 bases, with 17 bases lying between them. Germline V gives CDR1 LNHDA, CDR2 SQIVND (reference sequence). The CDR3 is 14 amino acids. The CDR3 sequence is CASSVRDPGGKLFF. CDR3 coding DNA: TGTGCCAGTAGTGTCCGGGACCCAGGCGGAAAACTGTTTTTT.

By proportion, this clonotype is medium-sized. V usage is TRBV7-9 and J usage is TRBJ2-5; TRBD2 aligns across 9 bases. CDR3 length: 19 residues. From germline, CDR1 is SEHNR and CDR2 FQNEAQ (reference sequence). J was trimmed by 7 bases and V by 0 bases; bases with no gene match: 18. The CDR3 sequence: CASSLARPAGLAGRGTQYF. The CDR3, as DNA: TGTGCCAGCAGCTTAGCGCGCCCCGCCGGGCTAGCGGGGCGGGGGACCCAGTACTTC.

This clonotype was seen a few times. The genes are TRBV6-1 and TRBJ1-2; D is possibly TRBD1 (5 bases). The CDR3 covers 12 residues. V was cut by 2 bases and J by 8 bases, with 9 bases left in between. Germline CDR1 MNHNS, CDR2 SASEGT. The CDR3 spells CASSEQGEGYTF. The DNA for the CDR3 is TGTGCCAGCAGTGAACAAGGGGAGGGCTACACCTTC.

The chain carries TRBV10-1 and TRBJ2-3; no clear D. The V and J ends lost 2 bases and 0 bases respectively, with 9 bases between them. Germline V lookup: CDR1 WNHNN, CDR2 SYGVQD (reference sequence). The CDR3 length is 15 residues. CDR3 protein: CASSEGRSSTDTQYF. CDR3 bases: TGCGCCAGCAGTGAGGGTCGAAGTAGCACAGATACGCAGTATTTT.

This clonotype has only a few counts. The rearrangement uses TRBV20-1 and TRBJ2-3; TRBD1 aligns across 8 bases. The CDR3 loop spans 14 amino acids. V lost 1 base to trimming and J lost 4 bases; unmatched junction nucleotides: 4. CDR1 DFQATT and CDR2 SNEGSKA come from the germline V gene (reference sequence). The CDR3 DNA sequence: TGCAGTGCTAGAGGCGACAGGGGAGCAGATACGCAGTATTTT. Amino acid sequence: CSARGDRGADTQYF.

The table lists this clonotype with a few counts. V and J are TRBV12-3 or TRBV12-4 and TRBJ2-3; TRBD1 matches 7 bases. The CDR3 is 12 residues long. V lost 6 bases to trimming and J lost 8 bases; unmatched junction nucleotides: 5. The CDR3 sequence is CASRGTVGTQYF. In DNA, the CDR3 is TGTGCCAGCAGGGGGACAGTTGGTACGCAGTATTTT.

V and J are TRBV2 and TRBJ1-1; D is unresolved. Deletions cut 8 bases from V and 4 bases from J, with 11 bases between. Germline V gene lookup returns CDR1 SNHLY and CDR2 FYNNEI. There are 12 residues in the CDR3. CDR3: CASVPETTEAFF. CDR3 DNA: TGTGCCAGCGTTCCAGAGACCACTGAAGCTTTCTTT.

Within the sample, this clonotype is medium-sized (0.01 to 0.1%). The V and J genes are TRBV27 and TRBJ2-7; D is possibly TRBD2 (6 bases). This CDR3 is built from 16 residues. Germline CDR1 and CDR2: MNHEY and SMNVEV (reference sequence). V was pared by 5 bases and J by 3 bases, with 20 bases between. The CDR3: CASSLSSGTVLYEQYF. Here the CDR3 DNA reads TGTGCCAGCAGTCTCTCCTCCGGGACTGTACTCTACGAGCAGTACTTC.